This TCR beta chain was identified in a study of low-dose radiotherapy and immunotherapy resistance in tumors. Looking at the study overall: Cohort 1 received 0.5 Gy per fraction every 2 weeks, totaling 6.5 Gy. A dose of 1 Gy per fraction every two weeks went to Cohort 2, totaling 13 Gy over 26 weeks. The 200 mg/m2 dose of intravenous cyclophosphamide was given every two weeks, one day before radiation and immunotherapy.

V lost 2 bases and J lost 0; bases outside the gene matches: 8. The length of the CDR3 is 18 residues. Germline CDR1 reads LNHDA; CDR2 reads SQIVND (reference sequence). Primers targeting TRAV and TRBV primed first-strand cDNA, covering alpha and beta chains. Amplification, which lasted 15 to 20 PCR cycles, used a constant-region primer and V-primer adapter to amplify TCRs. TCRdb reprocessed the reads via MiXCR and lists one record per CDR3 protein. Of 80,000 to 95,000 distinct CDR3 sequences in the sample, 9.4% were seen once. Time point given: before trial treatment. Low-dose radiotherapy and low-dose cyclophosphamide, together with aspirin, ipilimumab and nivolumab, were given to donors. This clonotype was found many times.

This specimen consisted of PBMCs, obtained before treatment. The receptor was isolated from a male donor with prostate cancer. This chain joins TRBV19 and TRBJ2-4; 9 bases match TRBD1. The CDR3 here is CASSIPTGGGLAKNIQYF. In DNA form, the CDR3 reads TGTGCCAGTAGTATACCGACAGGGGGGGGACTAGCCAAAAACATTCAGTACTTC.